A selection of T cell receptor beta chains follows, all from one sample in a study of T cell responses to AZD1222 COVID-19 vaccine. This table comes from immunoSEQ multiplex PCR, and its TCRdb copy is limited to in-frame clones, with some not included. The sample contains around 150,000 clones, 94% of which appear only once. The sample was peripheral blood, taken on day 0 of AZD1222 vaccination. These TCRs come from an adult in good health. Each CDR3 is given with its conserved first and last residue. The order of the fields is J gene, V gene, D gene, clone size, CDR3 DNA, CDR3 protein. A D gene is named only where the DNA matches it firmly. The size of a clone is reported for some rows only, either as once, few or many, or as a class for expanded clones.

j_gene: TRBJ2-5
v_gene: TRBV6-4
d_gene: TRBD1
abundance: -
CDR3nt: TGTGCCAGCAATGACAGGGGGTTGGGTGAGACCCAGTACTTC
CDR3aa: CASNDRGLGETQYF

j_gene: TRBJ1-1
v_gene: TRBV6-5
d_gene: -
abundance: -
CDR3nt: TGTGCCAGCATCCCCGGCGGGAAGACTGAAGCTTTCTTT
CDR3aa: CASIPGGKTEAFF

j_gene: TRBJ1-5
v_gene: TRBV7-8
d_gene: -
abundance: -
CDR3nt: TGTGCCAGCAGCTTAGAACCCCAGGATCAGCCCCAGCATTTT
CDR3aa: CASSLEPQDQPQHF

j_gene: TRBJ2-2
v_gene: TRBV5-1
d_gene: TRBD2
abundance: -
CDR3nt: TGCGCCAGCAGCTTGGCGGCTAGCGGGAGAACTGGCACCGGGGAGCTGTTTTTT
CDR3aa: CASSLAASGRTGTGELFF

j_gene: TRBJ2-7
v_gene: TRBV7-9
d_gene: -
abundance: -
CDR3nt: TGTGCCAGCAGCCTTCCGGCGGCCTACGAGCAGTACTTC
CDR3aa: CASSLPAAYEQYF

j_gene: TRBJ2-7
v_gene: TRBV6-5
d_gene: TRBD2
abundance: -
CDR3nt: TGTGCCAGCAGTTACTCCGTAGGACTAGCGGCCTACGAGCAGTACTTC
CDR3aa: CASSYSVGLAAYEQYF

j_gene: TRBJ1-2
v_gene: TRBV7-9
d_gene: -
abundance: -
CDR3nt: TGTGCCAGCAGCCCCCCGCTATACTTAACAGGCGCAGCTAACTATGGCTACACCTTC
CDR3aa: CASSPPLYLTGAANYGYTF

j_gene: TRBJ1-1
v_gene: TRBV5-1
d_gene: -
abundance: -
CDR3nt: TGCGCCAGCAGCTTGGAATGGGGCACTGAAGCTTTCTTT
CDR3aa: CASSLEWGTEAFF

j_gene: TRBJ1-5
v_gene: TRBV15
d_gene: -
abundance: -
CDR3nt: TGTGCCACCAGCAGGGGGAATCAGCCCCAGCATTTT
CDR3aa: CATSRGNQPQHF

j_gene: TRBJ1-3
v_gene: TRBV11-2
d_gene: -
abundance: -
CDR3nt: TGTGCCAGCAGCTTCGACCCCAGCTCTGGAAACACCATATATTTT
CDR3aa: CASSFDPSSGNTIYF

j_gene: TRBJ2-2
v_gene: TRBV9
d_gene: -
abundance: -
CDR3nt: TGTGCCAGCAGCGTAGCTACCGGGATGAACACCGGGGAGCTGTTTTTT
CDR3aa: CASSVATGMNTGELFF

j_gene: TRBJ1-5
v_gene: TRBV20-1
d_gene: TRBD1
abundance: -
CDR3nt: TGCAGTGCTAGTCGCCAACAGGGGAAGCCCCAGCATTTT
CDR3aa: CSASRQQGKPQHF

j_gene: TRBJ1-1
v_gene: TRBV15
d_gene: -
abundance: -
CDR3nt: TGTGCCACCAGCGGCAGACCTGAATTGGCTGAAGCTTTCTTT
CDR3aa: CATSGRPELAEAFF

j_gene: TRBJ2-7
v_gene: TRBV7-9
d_gene: -
abundance: -
CDR3nt: TGTGCCAGCAGACCTACTGGAGGCCACGAGCAGTACTTC
CDR3aa: CASRPTGGHEQYF

j_gene: TRBJ1-1
v_gene: TRBV12-3/TRBV12-4
d_gene: -
abundance: -
CDR3nt: TGTGCCAGCAGTAAAACTCCTGAAGCTTTCTTT
CDR3aa: CASSKTPEAFF

j_gene: TRBJ1-4
v_gene: TRBV5-1
d_gene: -
abundance: -
CDR3nt: TGCGCCAGCAGCACTGACGGAAAACTGTTTTTT
CDR3aa: CASSTDGKLFF

j_gene: TRBJ2-1
v_gene: TRBV10-3
d_gene: -
abundance: -
CDR3nt: TGTGCCATCGGTTCTGAGCAGTTCTTC
CDR3aa: CAIGSEQFF

j_gene: TRBJ1-1
v_gene: TRBV3-1/TRBV3-2
d_gene: -
abundance: -
CDR3nt: TGTGCCAGCAGCCACTTAGGGAGGACTGAAGCTTTCTTT
CDR3aa: CASSHLGRTEAFF

j_gene: TRBJ2-1
v_gene: TRBV5-4
d_gene: -
abundance: -
CDR3nt: TGTGCCAGCAGCGACCCTGGAGCGGAGATCCTCAATGAGCAGTTCTTC
CDR3aa: CASSDPGAEILNEQFF

j_gene: TRBJ2-1
v_gene: TRBV12-3/TRBV12-4
d_gene: -
abundance: -
CDR3nt: TGTGCCAGCAGTTTAACCTCGGGGGATGAGCAGTTCTTC
CDR3aa: CASSLTSGDEQFF

j_gene: TRBJ1-1
v_gene: TRBV14
d_gene: -
abundance: -
CDR3nt: TGTGCCAGCAGCCCCGGGTCCGGGAAAAGCTACACTGAAGCTTTCTTT
CDR3aa: CASSPGSGKSYTEAFF

j_gene: TRBJ2-3
v_gene: TRBV27
d_gene: TRBD1
abundance: -
CDR3nt: TGTGCCAGCAGTTTAGGGACAGGGCACACAGATACGCAGTATTTT
CDR3aa: CASSLGTGHTDTQYF

j_gene: TRBJ1-3
v_gene: TRBV12-3/TRBV12-4
d_gene: -
abundance: -
CDR3nt: TGTGCCAGCAGTTTAGCCATTGGGAACACCATATATTTT
CDR3aa: CASSLAIGNTIYF

j_gene: TRBJ1-6
v_gene: TRBV6-5
d_gene: -
abundance: -
CDR3nt: TGTGCCAGCAGTTACGGGACACAGAATTCACCCCTCCACTTT
CDR3aa: CASSYGTQNSPLHF

j_gene: TRBJ2-7
v_gene: TRBV11-2
d_gene: -
abundance: once
CDR3nt: TGTGCCAGCAGGCCCATTCGACAGGCCCACGAGCAGTACTTC
CDR3aa: CASRPIRQAHEQYF

j_gene: TRBJ2-2
v_gene: TRBV12-5
d_gene: -
abundance: -
CDR3nt: TGTGCTAGTGGTCTTAGGGACACCGGGGAGCTGTTTTTT
CDR3aa: CASGLRDTGELFF

j_gene: TRBJ1-4
v_gene: TRBV19
d_gene: -
abundance: -
CDR3nt: TGTGCCAGTAGTGTCGGCCGGGACACCGCAACTAATGAAAAACTGTTTTTT
CDR3aa: CASSVGRDTATNEKLFF

j_gene: TRBJ2-2
v_gene: TRBV4-1
d_gene: -
abundance: -
CDR3nt: TGCGCCAGCAGCCGCTCGAACACCGGGGAGCTGTTTTTT
CDR3aa: CASSRSNTGELFF

j_gene: TRBJ1-5
v_gene: TRBV28
d_gene: -
abundance: -
CDR3nt: TGTGCCAGCAGTCGAGGGCAGGGCAGGAATCAGCCCCAGCATTTT
CDR3aa: CASSRGQGRNQPQHF

j_gene: TRBJ2-1
v_gene: TRBV11-3
d_gene: TRBD2
abundance: -
CDR3nt: TGTGCCAGCAGCCCGGGACTAGCGGCCGACAATGAGCAGTTCTTC
CDR3aa: CASSPGLAADNEQFF

j_gene: TRBJ1-1
v_gene: TRBV12-3/TRBV12-4
d_gene: -
abundance: -
CDR3nt: TGTGCCAGCACAGACCGCTTGAACACTGAAGCTTTCTTT
CDR3aa: CASTDRLNTEAFF

j_gene: TRBJ2-7
v_gene: TRBV19
d_gene: TRBD2
abundance: -
CDR3nt: TGTGCCAGTAGTCCCGCCGGACTAGCGGCCGCGGAGCAGTACTTC
CDR3aa: CASSPAGLAAAEQYF

j_gene: TRBJ1-1
v_gene: TRBV28
d_gene: -
abundance: -
CDR3nt: TGTGCCAGCACTTTGAACACTGAAGCTTTCTTT
CDR3aa: CASTLNTEAFF